The 32 T cell receptor beta chains listed next were all sequenced from one sample in a study of blood T cell repertoires in COVID-19. Profiled with immunoSEQ multiplex PCR; TCRdb holds only in-frame clones, not every one. The sample carries about 38,000 clones, around nine tenths recorded once. Sequenced sample: peripheral blood. These receptors originate from a man aged 70 or older with active COVID-19.

V is TRBV4-3 and J is TRBJ2-1; D is unresolved. The CDR3 has 15 amino acids. Germline V gives CDR1 LGHNA, CDR2 YSLEER. Trimming removed 0 bases from V and 0 bases from J, with 6 bases in between. This CDR3 is CASSQDPGSYNEQFF. The CDR3, as DNA: TGCGCCAGCAGCCAAGATCCGGGCTCCTACAATGAGCAGTTCTTC.

J is TRBJ1-1 and V is TRBV30; D perhaps matches TRBD1 (5 bases). The V gene's germline CDR1 is GTSNPN and CDR2 SVGIG (reference sequence). V lost 4 bases to trimming and J lost 4 bases, with 10 bases between them. The CDR3 loop spans 12 amino acids. CDR3 protein: CAWNQGGTEAFF. The DNA for the CDR3 is TGTGCCTGGAATCAGGGAGGCACTGAAGCTTTCTTT.

This clone was counted once. The gene calls are TRBV20-1 and TRBJ1-2; no definite D call. The germline CDR1 and CDR2 sequences are DFQATT and SNEGSKA (reference sequence). Trimming took 4 bases from V and 4 from J, leaving 7 bases between them. The CDR3 spans 11 residues. The CDR3 region has the DNA TGCAGTGCTATCAGAACCTATGGCTACACCTTC. Translated: CSAIRTYGYTF.

V gene TRBV2 combines with J gene TRBJ1-1, with a weak D call TRBD1 (6 bases). Trimming shortened V by 11 bases and J by 5 bases, and 12 bases separated the two germline ends. The CDR3 has 11 residues. Germline CDR1 and CDR2: SNHLY and FYNNEI. The chain's CDR3 is CAAQGVTEAFF. CDR3 nucleotides: TGTGCCGCACAGGGAGTTACTGAAGCTTTCTTT. Drawing the rest from reference TRBV2 and TRBJ1-1, the complete variable domain is EPEVTQTPSHQVTQMGQEVILRCVPISNHLYFYWYRQILGQKVEFLVSFYNNEISEKSEIFDDQFSVERPDGSNFTLKIRSTKLEDSAMYFCAAQGVTEAFFGQGTRLTVV.

This clone was counted a single time. This chain uses TRBV18 with TRBJ2-1; 13 nucleotides match TRBD2. Germline V lookup: CDR1 KGHSH, CDR2 LQKENI. V lost 2 bases to trimming and J lost 3 bases; unmatched junction nucleotides: 4. This CDR3 is 17 amino acids long. DNA of the CDR3: TGTGCCAGCTCACCAGATGGGACTAGCGGGAACTACAATGAGCAGTTCTTC. It encodes CASSPDGTSGNYNEQFF.

This rearrangement joins TRBV7-3 to TRBJ1-6, with a possible D match to TRBD1 (5 bases). The length of the CDR3 is 12 residues. The germline V and J ends were trimmed by 5 bases and 7 bases, with 6 bases remaining between them. Germline lookup yields CDR1 SGHTA and CDR2 FQGTGA. As DNA, the CDR3 is TGTGCCAGCAGCGCAGGGAATTCACCCCTCCACTTT. It is translated as CASSAGNSPLHF.

Comment on this clone: A read error may explain this, as a much larger clone is one base away. J is TRBJ2-7 and V is TRBV7-2; TRBD2 aligns across 11 bases. Germline V CDR1 and CDR2: SGHTA, FQGNSA. There are 16 residues in the CDR3. In DNA form, the CDR3 reads TGTGCCAGCAGCCAGTACGGGACTAGCGGTACCTACGAGCAGTGCTTC. It specifies CASSQYGTSGTYEQCF.

The chain joins TRBV10-1 to TRBJ1-2; the D is unclear. CDR1 and CDR2 from the germline V gene are WNHNN and SYGVQD (reference sequence). This CDR3 spans 15 amino acids. With 2 bases removed from V and 8 bases from J, the gap between germline ends came to 18 bases. This CDR3 reads CASSEVALNRSGYTF. The CDR3 DNA is TGCGCCAGCAGTGAGGTCGCCCTTAACAGATCCGGCTACACCTTC.

The genes are TRBV7-9 and TRBJ2-1, with TRBD2 matching over 10 bases. V was pared by 5 bases and J by 0 bases, with 4 bases of the junction left unmatched. The CDR3 is 16 residues long. Germline CDR1 and CDR2: SEHNR and FQNEAQ (reference sequence). The CDR3 region is CASSLTSGASYNEQFF. In DNA form, the CDR3 reads TGTGCCAGCAGCCTTACTAGCGGGGCCTCCTACAATGAGCAGTTCTTC.

The chain carries TRBV4-1 and TRBJ2-3; D gene unclear. In germline, CDR1 is MGHRA, CDR2 YSYEKL. The CDR3 loop spans 15 amino acids. V was shortened by 4 bases and J by 0 bases, with 11 bases between the two germline ends. The CDR3 DNA reads as TGCGCCAGCAGCCCGACTGGTACTAGCACAGATACGCAGTATTTT. As protein: CASSPTGTSTDTQYF.

V is TRBV19 and J is TRBJ2-1, with TRBD2 matching over 8 bases. The CDR3 sequence is 18 residues long. Germline CDR1 is LNHDA and CDR2 is SQIVND (reference sequence). V lost 2 bases, J lost 3 bases, and 12 bases stayed unmatched. CDR3 sequence reads: CASSISSRLAGNYNEQFF. DNA of the CDR3: TGTGCCAGTAGTATATCGTCAAGGCTAGCGGGTAACTACAATGAGCAGTTCTTC.

V is TRBV19 and J is TRBJ2-1, with 9 nucleotides matching TRBD2. This CDR3 region has 14 residues. Germline assignment: CDR1 LNHDA and CDR2 SQIVND (reference sequence). V lost 6 bases, J lost 15 bases, and 15 bases stayed unmatched. CDR3 in DNA: TGTGCCAGTAGGTGGCTAGCGGGGCCCTTCGGGCTGTTCTTC. Translation: CASRWLAGPFGLFF.

The rearrangement joins TRBV24-1 to TRBJ1-4; tentatively, D is TRBD1 (5 bases). Germline CDR1 reads KGHDR; CDR2 reads SFDVKD. Between the trimmed V and J ends, which lost 5 bases and 4 bases, there was a span of 7 bases. The CDR3 extends over 13 amino acids. This CDR3 reads CATSAGGNEKLFF. The DNA for the CDR3 is TGTGCCACCAGTGCCGGGGGTAATGAAAAACTGTTTTTT.

The V gene is TRBV4-3, the J gene TRBJ1-6; a weak D match, TRBD1 (6 bases). With 0 bases removed from V and 8 bases from J, the gap between germline ends came to 11 bases. The CDR3 consists of 15 residues. Germline CDR1 and CDR2: LGHNA and YSLEER. Here the CDR3 reads CASSQEPGADSPLHF. CDR3 nucleotide sequence: TGCGCCAGCAGCCAAGAACCAGGGGCGGATTCACCCCTCCACTTT.

The V gene is TRBV19, the J gene TRBJ1-3; 7 positions match TRBD1. The CDR3 is 15 residues long. Germline values: CDR1 LNHDA, CDR2 SQIVND (reference sequence). The ends lost 6 bases at V and 2 bases at J; junction bases unmatched: 7. CDR3 protein: CASRLTGIPGNTIYF. The CDR3 DNA follows: TGTGCCAGTAGGCTGACAGGGATCCCTGGAAACACCATATATTTT.

The gene calls are TRBV4-3 and TRBJ2-1; a weak D match, TRBD1 (6 bases). This CDR3 contains 17 residues. V lost 4 bases and J 0 bases, leaving 16 bases between the germline ends. Germline V CDR1 and CDR2: LGHNA, YSLEER. The CDR3 is CASSPGASHSSYNEQFF. The CDR3 DNA follows: TGCGCCAGCAGCCCAGGGGCCTCTCATAGCTCCTACAATGAGCAGTTCTTC.

The chain links TRBV5-8 to TRBJ2-4; 10 positions match TRBD1. V lost 3 bases to trimming and J lost 7 bases; unmatched junction nucleotides: 10. CDR1 SGHTS and CDR2 YDEGEE come from the germline V gene. The CDR3 extends over 16 amino acids. The DNA for the CDR3 is TGTGCCAGCAGCTCCCGACAGGGGGCCTTATTCAACATTCAGTACTTC. Its protein product is CASSSRQGALFNIQYF.

The chain is built from TRBV6-2 or TRBV6-3 and TRBJ2-7; 7 bases align to TRBD1. J gave up 4 bases and V 2 bases, and 8 bases lay outside the gene matches. The CDR3 has 15 residues. Per germline, CDR1 MNHEY and CDR2 SVGEGT. CDR3 residues: CASSYPTGTRYEQYF. CDR3 nucleotides: TGTGCCAGCAGTTACCCGACAGGGACCCGTTACGAGCAGTACTTC.

The CDR3 DNA reads TGTGCCAGCTCAACTAGGACAGGGGGAAACACCGGGGAGCTGTTTTTT. Translated: CASSTRTGGNTGELFF. The rearrangement joins TRBV18 to TRBJ2-2, with 10 bases lining up with TRBD1. J lost 2 bases, V lost 5 bases, and 5 bases had no gene match. This CDR3 region has 16 residues. CDR1 KGHSH and CDR2 LQKENI come from the germline V gene.

This sequence joins TRBV2 and TRBJ2-1, with TRBD1 matching 9 bases. From germline, CDR1 is SNHLY and CDR2 FYNNEI. CDR3 length: 15 amino acids. V lost 5 bases, J lost 7 bases, and 9 bases stayed unmatched. This chain's CDR3 is CASSKLPGQGNEQFF. The CDR3 DNA follows: TGTGCCAGCAGTAAACTACCGGGACAGGGAAATGAGCAGTTCTTC.

The V gene is TRBV23-1, the J gene TRBJ2-7, with 7 bases aligning to TRBD1. TRBV23-1 is identified as an open reading frame with a role that is uncertain. After removal of 7 bases from V and 9 bases from J, the junction contained 18 bases not matched to a gene. The CDR3 covers 15 residues. The CDR3 DNA reads TGCGCCAGCACCACGGACAGGTACCTCCTACGAGGGCAGTACTTC. Translation: CASTTDRYLLRGQYF.

This sequence joins TRBV27 and TRBJ1-3; D is uncertain. The V gene's germline CDR1 is MNHEY and CDR2 SMNVEV (reference sequence). The CDR3 is 15 residues long. V shed 5 bases and J shed 0 bases, with 11 bases lying between them. The chain's CDR3 is CASSLYGNSGNTIYF. The CDR3 DNA sequence: TGTGCCAGCAGTCTCTACGGGAACTCTGGAAACACCATATATTTT.

The chain recombines TRBV7-2 with TRBJ2-2; 10 bases fit TRBD1. J gave up 6 bases and V 5 bases, and 6 bases lay outside the gene matches. Germline V gene data show CDR1 as SGHTA and CDR2 as FQGNSA. The CDR3 has 15 residues. In DNA form, the CDR3 reads TGTGCCAGCAGCCGGACAGGGGGGATGGCCGGGGAGCTGTTTTTT. Protein sequence: CASSRTGGMAGELFF.

The chain joins TRBV6-6 to TRBJ2-7; tentatively, D is TRBD2 (6 bases). CDR1 is MNHNY and CDR2 is SVGAGI in the germline V gene (reference sequence). The CDR3 extends over 14 amino acids. Trimming removed 7 bases from V and 4 bases from J, with 17 bases in between. The CDR3 here is CASKAGTGFYEQYF. The CDR3 nucleotides are TGTGCCAGCAAGGCGGGAACGGGGTTTTACGAGCAGTACTTC.

The V and J genes are TRBV15 and TRBJ1-1; D not resolved. Trimming took 3 bases from V and 0 from J, leaving 11 bases between them. The germline V gene encodes CDR1 LNHNV and CDR2 YYDKDF (reference sequence). The length of the CDR3 is 15 residues. The CDR3, as DNA: TGTGCCACCAGCAGGGGCAGCCCCATGAACACTGAAGCTTTCTTT. Translating it yields CATSRGSPMNTEAFF.

The chain employs TRBV4-3 and TRBJ2-1; 13 nucleotides agree with TRBD2. The CDR3 contains 16 residues. The germline V gene encodes CDR1 LGHNA and CDR2 YSLEER. The V gene end was trimmed by 2 bases and the J gene end by 7 bases; junction bases not matched to a gene: 5. Here the CDR3 reads CASSQSLAGGGNEQFF. The CDR3 region has the DNA TGCGCCAGCAGCCAATCACTAGCGGGAGGGGGAAATGAGCAGTTCTTC.

The chain employs TRBV7-8 and TRBJ1-2; D is ambiguous. Looked up from germline, CDR1 is SGHVS and CDR2 is FQNEAQ. Trimming stripped 2 bases from V and 2 bases from J, with 12 bases between. CDR3 size: 15 residues. The CDR3 DNA sequence: TGTGCCAGCAGCTTATTAGGGAGCCTGAACTATGGCTACACCTTC. It is translated as CASSLLGSLNYGYTF.

This rearrangement joins TRBV28 to TRBJ1-5; D might be TRBD1 (5 bases). The CDR3 has 14 residues. With 3 bases removed from V and 1 base from J, the gap between germline ends came to 7 bases. CDR1 and CDR2 from the germline V gene are MDHEN and SYDVKM. The CDR3 sequence: CASSLGPSNQPQHF. In DNA, the CDR3 is TGTGCCAGCAGTTTGGGGCCGAGCAATCAGCCCCAGCATTTT.

The J gene is TRBJ1-2, the V gene TRBV29-1; tentative D call: TRBD1 (6 bases). Trimming took off 6 bases at V and 6 bases at J, with 8 bases between the two ends. Germline loops: CDR1 SQVTM, CDR2 ANQGSEA. The CDR3 extends over 10 amino acids. CDR3 protein: CSVYRDGYTF. The CDR3 DNA reads TGCAGCGTATACAGGGATGGCTACACCTTC.

The chain is built from TRBV11-2 and TRBJ1-4; no clear D gene. CDR1 and CDR2 (germline): SGHAT, FQNNGV. V lost 1 base to trimming and J lost 6 bases, with 12 bases between them. The CDR3 spans 15 residues. CDR3 amino acids: CASSLGSGRDEKLFF. CDR3 nucleotides: TGTGCCAGCAGCTTAGGTTCCGGGAGGGATGAAAAACTGTTTTTT.

Here the CDR3 reads CASSYSPSGGQYEQYF. The CDR3 DNA reads TGTGCCAGCAGTTACTCTCCTAGCGGGGGACAATACGAGCAGTACTTC. The chain employs TRBV6-5 and TRBJ2-7; 10 nucleotides match TRBD2. The V segment lost 0 bases and the J segment 4 bases; nucleotides outside the gene matches: 6. The CDR3 totals 16 residues. Looked up from germline, CDR1 is MNHEY and CDR2 is SVGAGI.

The chain uses TRBV28 and TRBJ1-5; no definite D call. Germline CDR1 MDHEN, CDR2 SYDVKM. The length of the CDR3 is 12 residues. The ends were cut back, 7 bases at V and 10 bases at J, with 14 bases in the middle. Here the CDR3 DNA reads TGTGCCAGCAAGGAACGACAAAGTCCCCAGCATTTT. Protein sequence: CASKERQSPQHF.